This is a list of T cell receptor beta chains from one sample in a study of blood T cell repertoires in COVID-19. Clones were sequenced by immunoSEQ multiplex PCR, and TCRdb holds only the in-frame ones, with some missing. Here the sample spans about 250,000 clones, around 81% being singletons. The sample comprised peripheral blood. The receptors derive from a man aged 50 to 59 with active or convalescent COVID-19. CDR3s include the opening cysteine and the closing phenylalanine or tryptophan. A D gene is named only where the DNA matches it firmly. Where a row states a size, it is once, few, many or the class of an expanded clone; other rows omit it.

few,TRBD1,TRBJ1-1,TRBV28,TGTGCCAGCAGACAGGGGGCCACTGAAGCTTTCTTT,CASRQGATEAFF
once,TRBD1,TRBJ1-1,TRBV6-6,TGTGCCAGCTTGAACGGACAGGGAGGGAAGGCTGAAGCTTTCTTT,CASLNGQGGKAEAFF
NA,NA,TRBJ1-1,TRBV5-4,TGTGCCAGCAGCAGTTTACTCCAGGCGAACACTGAAGCTTTCTTT,CASSSLLQANTEAFF
NA,NA,TRBJ1-2,TRBV6-5,TGTGCCAGCAGCTCGGGTCATGGCTACACCTTC,CASSSGHGYTF
NA,TRBD1,TRBJ2-1,TRBV24-1,TGTGCCACCAGTGACCGACAGGGAAGTGGGCAGTTCTTC,CATSDRQGSGQFF
NA,TRBD1,TRBJ2-5,TRBV7-2,TGTGCCAGCAGCTTAGGCTTCAGGGGGGAGACCCAGTACTTC,CASSLGFRGETQYF
NA,NA,TRBJ1-6,TRBV30,TGTGCCTGGAGTGATAGTTCACCCCTCCACTTT,CAWSDSSPLHF
NA,TRBD1,TRBJ2-1,TRBV19,TGTGCCAGTAGCCCCCACAGGGGAAATAATGAGCAGTTCTTC,CASSPHRGNNEQFF
NA,NA,TRBJ2-7,TRBV12-3/TRBV12-4,TGTGCCAGCAGGGAAGCGGCCTCCTACGAGCAGTACTTC,CASREAASYEQYF
NA,NA,TRBJ1-2,TRBV29-1,TGCAGCGTTGGGTCGAACAGGGATAACTATGGTGGCTACACCTTC,CSVGSNRDNYGGYTF
NA,TRBD1,TRBJ2-2,TRBV5-6,TGTGCCAGCAGCCCGATCAAGGACAGGAGCACCGGGGAGCTGTTTTTT,CASSPIKDRSTGELFF
NA,NA,TRBJ1-6,TRBV5-5,TGTGCCAGCAGCTTGCGGGTCTCTTCGGATTCACCCCTCCACTTT,CASSLRVSSDSPLHF
NA,TRBD1,TRBJ1-2,TRBV20-1,TGCAGTGCTAGTTCTGACAGGGAACCCTATGGCTACACCTTC,CSASSDREPYGYTF
NA,TRBD1,TRBJ2-5,TRBV18,TGTGCCAGCTCACGCGGGACAGGGCAAGAGACCCAGTACTTC,CASSRGTGQETQYF
NA,NA,TRBJ2-5,TRBV3-1/TRBV3-2,TGTGCCAGCAGCGTGTCAGGGGGGAAAGAGACCCAGTACTTC,CASSVSGGKETQYF
NA,NA,TRBJ1-2,TRBV4-3,TGCGCCAGCAGCCAAGATACCGGAATTGACACTAACTATGGCTACACCTTC,CASSQDTGIDTNYGYTF
few,TRBD2,TRBJ2-2,TRBV5-1,TGCGCCAGCAGCCCCCTAGCGGGGGGGTCTGCCGGGGAGCTGTTTTTT,CASSPLAGGSAGELFF
NA,NA,TRBJ1-1,TRBV25-1,TGTGCCAGCAGTGCAACAGGGTACGACACTGAAGCTTTCTTT,CASSATGYDTEAFF
few,TRBD1,TRBJ2-7,TRBV7-2,TGTGCCACCAGCCGGGACAGGCCCTACGAGCAGTACTTC,CATSRDRPYEQYF
NA,NA,TRBJ1-3,TRBV11-2,TGTGCCAGCAGCTTAGATGGCACCTCAATCAGTGTATATTTT,CASSLDGTSISVYF
NA,TRBD1,TRBJ1-4,TRBV6-5,TGTGCCAGCAGCCCCGGGACAGCTTGGGAAAAACTGTTTTTT,CASSPGTAWEKLFF
NA,NA,TRBJ1-1,TRBV4-1,TGCGCCAGCAGCCAAGGCTTGGGAGGCACTGAAGCTTTCTTT,CASSQGLGGTEAFF
NA,NA,TRBJ1-2,TRBV6-5,TGTGCCAGCAGTTACTCGCAGGGGCGGAACTATGGCTACACCTTC,CASSYSQGRNYGYTF
NA,NA,TRBJ1-1,TRBV5-6,TGTGCCAGCAACGGGGGGTCCACTGAAGCTTTCTTT,CASNGGSTEAFF
NA,TRBD1,TRBJ1-5,TRBV6-1,TGTGCCAGCAGTGACCTACAGGGGTCTCTTCAGCCCCAGCATTTT,CASSDLQGSLQPQHF
NA,NA,TRBJ2-1,TRBV2,TGTGCCAGCAGTGCGGACAGCTACAATGAGCAGTTCTTC,CASSADSYNEQFF
NA,TRBD2,TRBJ2-3,TRBV7-2,TGTGCCAGCAGCTTAGGGTCTAGCGGGGGGACGCAGTATTTT,CASSLGSSGGTQYF
NA,TRBD1,TRBJ2-5,TRBV4-1,TGCGCCAGCAGCCTATCGGACAGGACCATCCAAGAGACCCAGTACTTC,CASSLSDRTIQETQYF
NA,TRBD2,TRBJ2-2,TRBV14,TGTGCCAGCAGCCTCCGACTAGCGGGGTCCGGGGAGCTGTTTTTT,CASSLRLAGSGELFF
NA,NA,TRBJ2-6,TRBV7-2,TGTGCCAGCAGCTTTACAGGCTGGGCCAACGTCCTGACTTTC,CASSFTGWANVLTF
NA,NA,TRBJ2-7,TRBV20-1,TGCAGTGCTAGTAGGCCCGGACAAACCTACGAGCAGTACTTC,CSASRPGQTYEQYF
few,NA,TRBJ2-7,TRBV4-3,TGCGCCAGCAGCCATTTTCCGGGGGACGCCTACGAGCAGTACTTC,CASSHFPGDAYEQYF
NA,NA,TRBJ2-2,TRBV30,TGTGCCTGGAGTTCGGGGGCCGGGGAGCTGTTTTTT,CAWSSGAGELFF
NA,NA,TRBJ1-2,TRBV12-3/TRBV12-4,TGTGCCAGCAGTTTAGGAGCTAACTATGGCTACACCTTC,CASSLGANYGYTF
NA,NA,TRBJ2-2,TRBV6-5,TGTGCCAGCAGTTATTTAGGAGGGGACACCGGGGAGCTGTTTTTT,CASSYLGGDTGELFF
NA,TRBD1,TRBJ1-4,TRBV4-3,TGCGCCAGCAGCCAAGGGGGCGTAGACAGGGGCCGTAATGAAAAACTGTTTTTT,CASSQGGVDRGRNEKLFF
NA,NA,TRBJ2-2,TRBV9,TGTGCCAGCAGCGTGACTGGCACCGGGGAGCTGTTTTTT,CASSVTGTGELFF
NA,NA,TRBJ2-7,TRBV6-5,TGTGCCAGCGGGTACAGCTCCTACGAGCAGTACTTC,CASGYSSYEQYF
NA,NA,TRBJ2-1,TRBV7-3,TGTGCCAGCAGCCAGGGGGGACCACCCGGGGATGAGCAGTTCTTC,CASSQGGPPGDEQFF
NA,TRBD2,TRBJ2-1,TRBV30,TGTGCCTGGAGTTCGGGACTAGCTCAGTTCTTC,CAWSSGLAQFF
NA,TRBD1,TRBJ2-2,TRBV25-1,TGTGCCAGCAGATCTACAGGGGACGCCGGGGAGCTGTTTTTT,CASRSTGDAGELFF
NA,NA,TRBJ2-5,TRBV23-1,TGCGCCAGCATGGCAACCCACCTTCAAGAGACCCAGTACTTC,CASMATHLQETQYF
NA,NA,TRBJ2-5,TRBV11-1,TGTGCCAGCAGCTTAGAGGGCCGCCGGGGCCAGTACTTC,CASSLEGRRGQYF
once,NA,TRBJ1-4,TRBV6-5,TGTGCCAGCAGTTACCTCGCAACTAATGAAAAACTGTTTTTT,CASSYLATNEKLFF
NA,NA,TRBJ2-2,TRBV5-6,TGTGCCAGCAGCCTGCCGGGGGGCGCGATCGGGGAGCTGTTTTTT,CASSLPGGAIGELFF
NA,NA,TRBJ2-1,TRBV27,TGTGCCAGCAGTTTTTATCAGGGGGGTTCCTACAATGAGCAGTTCTTC,CASSFYQGGSYNEQFF
NA,TRBD1,TRBJ1-2,TRBV4-2,TGTGCCAGCAGCCAGCGATGGGGACAGGGGGGTTTTGGCTACACCTTC,CASSQRWGQGGFGYTF
NA,NA,TRBJ2-3,TRBV3-1/TRBV3-2,TGTGCCAGCAGCCGGGGCGATACGCAGTATTTT,CASSRGDTQYF
once,NA,TRBJ1-6,TRBV19,TGTGCCAGTAGAACACAGGGTATTTCCTATAATTCACCCCTCCACTTT,CASRTQGISYNSPLHF
NA,TRBD2,TRBJ2-1,TRBV15,TGTGCCACCAGCGGGACTAGCGGGGGGAAGGGTGAGCAGTTCTTC,CATSGTSGGKGEQFF
NA,TRBD1,TRBJ1-6,TRBV19,TGTGCCAGTAGGTATGGGGTCGCAGGGGGCGTTTCACCCCTCCACTTT,CASRYGVAGGVSPLHF
NA,NA,TRBJ2-1,TRBV7-8,TGTGCCAGCAGCCTAGGCAGGCGGGGGCCCAAAGGCGGTGAGCAGTTCTTC,CASSLGRRGPKGGEQFF
NA,TRBD2,TRBJ2-7,TRBV19,TGTGCCAGTAGTAGGGACTACCCAAACTACGAGCAGTACTTC,CASSRDYPNYEQYF
NA,TRBD2,TRBJ2-7,TRBV9,TGTGCCAGCAGCGTAGCTAGCGGGGGAGCCGAGCAGTACTTC,CASSVASGGAEQYF
few,TRBD1,TRBJ1-6,TRBV24-1,TGTGCCACCAGTGACCCTGACAGGGTTAATTCACCCCTCCACTTT,CATSDPDRVNSPLHF
NA,TRBD1,TRBJ2-3,TRBV13,TGTGCCAGCAGCTTGAGACAGGGCCCAGATACGCAGTATTTT,CASSLRQGPDTQYF
NA,TRBD1,TRBJ1-2,TRBV7-3,TGTGCCAGCAGTTGGGACAGGAGTAACTATGGCTACACCTTC,CASSWDRSNYGYTF
NA,NA,TRBJ2-7,TRBV5-4,TGTGCCAGCAGCTCCCGTCGTGACAGGCACGAGCAGTACTTC,CASSSRRDRHEQYF
once,TRBD1,TRBJ1-4,TRBV19,TGTGCCAGTAGACCCGGGACAGCTGCAACTAATGAAAAACTGTTTTTT,CASRPGTAATNEKLFF
NA,NA,TRBJ1-3,TRBV10-3,TGTGCCAGCCAGGGTATGGCAGGAAACACCATATATTTT,CASQGMAGNTIYF